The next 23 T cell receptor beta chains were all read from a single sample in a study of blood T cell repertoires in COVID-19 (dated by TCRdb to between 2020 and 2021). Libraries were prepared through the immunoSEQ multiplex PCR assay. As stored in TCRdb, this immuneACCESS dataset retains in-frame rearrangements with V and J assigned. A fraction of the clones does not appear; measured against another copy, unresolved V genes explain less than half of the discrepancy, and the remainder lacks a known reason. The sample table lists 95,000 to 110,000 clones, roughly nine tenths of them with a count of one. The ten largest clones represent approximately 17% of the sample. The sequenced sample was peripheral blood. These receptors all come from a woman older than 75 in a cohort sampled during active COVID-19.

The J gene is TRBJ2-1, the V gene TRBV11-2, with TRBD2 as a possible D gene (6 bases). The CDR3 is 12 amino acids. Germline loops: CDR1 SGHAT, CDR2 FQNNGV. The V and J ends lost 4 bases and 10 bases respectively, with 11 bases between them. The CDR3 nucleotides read TGTGCCAGCAGCTCGTCGGAGGGGGAGCAGTTCTTC. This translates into CASSSSEGEQFF.

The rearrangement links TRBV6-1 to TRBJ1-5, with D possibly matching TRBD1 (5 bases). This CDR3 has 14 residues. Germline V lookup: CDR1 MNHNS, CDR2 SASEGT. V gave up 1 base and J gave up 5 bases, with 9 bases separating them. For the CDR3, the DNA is TGTGCCAGCAGTGAAGGGGGAGGGGATCAGCCCCAGCATTTT. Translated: CASSEGGGDQPQHF.

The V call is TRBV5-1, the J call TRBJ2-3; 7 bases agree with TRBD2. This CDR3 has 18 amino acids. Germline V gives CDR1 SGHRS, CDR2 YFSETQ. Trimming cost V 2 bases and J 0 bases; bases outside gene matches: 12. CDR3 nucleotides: TGCGCCAGCAGCTTTGGGTCTAGCGGCACCCATAGCACAGATACGCAGTATTTT. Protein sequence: CASSFGSSGTHSTDTQYF.

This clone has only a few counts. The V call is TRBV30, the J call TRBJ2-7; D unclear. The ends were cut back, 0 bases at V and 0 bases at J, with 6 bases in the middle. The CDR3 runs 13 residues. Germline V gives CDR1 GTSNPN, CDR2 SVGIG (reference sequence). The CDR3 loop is CAWSVGFSYEQYF. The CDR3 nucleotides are TGTGCCTGGAGTGTCGGTTTCTCCTACGAGCAGTACTTC. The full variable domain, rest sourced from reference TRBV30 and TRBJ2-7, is SQTIHQWPATLVQPVGSPLSLECTVEGTSNPNLYWYRQAAGRGLQLLFYSVGIGQISSEVPQNLSASRPQDRQFILSSKKLLLSDSGFYLCAWSVGFSYEQYFGPGTRLTVT.

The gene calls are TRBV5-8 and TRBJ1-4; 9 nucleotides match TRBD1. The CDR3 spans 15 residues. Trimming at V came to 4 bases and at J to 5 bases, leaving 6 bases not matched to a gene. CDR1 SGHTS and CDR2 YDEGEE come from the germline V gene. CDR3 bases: TGTGCCAGCAGCAGACGACAGGGGGGGAATGAAAAACTGTTTTTT. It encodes CASSRRQGGNEKLFF. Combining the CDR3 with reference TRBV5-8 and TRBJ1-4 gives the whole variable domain EAGVTQSPTHLIKTRGQQATLRCSPISGHTSVYWYQQALGLGLQFLLWYDEGEERNRGNFPPRFSGRQFPNYSSELNVNALELEDSALYLCASSRRQGGNEKLFFGSGTQLSVL.

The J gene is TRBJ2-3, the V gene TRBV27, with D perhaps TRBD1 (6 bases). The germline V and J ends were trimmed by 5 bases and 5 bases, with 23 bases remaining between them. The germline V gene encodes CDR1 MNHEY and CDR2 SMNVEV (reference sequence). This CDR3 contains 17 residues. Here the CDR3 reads CASSVRGPRVGGDTQYF. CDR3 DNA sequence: TGTGCCAGCAGTGTCAGGGGCCCTAGGGTTGGCGGAGATACGCAGTATTTT.

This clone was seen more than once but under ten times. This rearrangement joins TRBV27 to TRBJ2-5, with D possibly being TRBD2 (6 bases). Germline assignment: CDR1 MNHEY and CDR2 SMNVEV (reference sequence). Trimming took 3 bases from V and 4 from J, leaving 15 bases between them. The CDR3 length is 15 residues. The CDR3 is CASSFGPGGAETQYF. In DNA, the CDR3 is TGTGCCAGCAGTTTCGGCCCCGGAGGGGCAGAGACCCAGTACTTC.

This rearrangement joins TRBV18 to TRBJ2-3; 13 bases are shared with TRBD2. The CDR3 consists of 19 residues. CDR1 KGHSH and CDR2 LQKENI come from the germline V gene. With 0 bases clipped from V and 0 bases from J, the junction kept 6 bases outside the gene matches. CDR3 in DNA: TGTGCCAGCTCACCACCAGGGACTAGCGGGGCCATGAGCACAGATACGCAGTATTTT. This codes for CASSPPGTSGAMSTDTQYF.

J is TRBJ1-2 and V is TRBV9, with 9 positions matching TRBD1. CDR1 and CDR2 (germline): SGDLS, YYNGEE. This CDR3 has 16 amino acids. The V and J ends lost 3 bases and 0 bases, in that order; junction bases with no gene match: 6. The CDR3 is CASSGGQGTTNYGYTF. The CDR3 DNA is TGTGCCAGCAGCGGGGGACAGGGAACAACTAACTATGGCTACACCTTC.

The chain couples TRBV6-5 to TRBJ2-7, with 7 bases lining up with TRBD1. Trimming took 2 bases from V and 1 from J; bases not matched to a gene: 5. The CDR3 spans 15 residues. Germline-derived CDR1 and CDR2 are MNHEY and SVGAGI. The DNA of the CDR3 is TGTGCCAGCAGTTACATTCCAGGGGGTTCCTACGAGCAGTACTTC. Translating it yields CASSYIPGGSYEQYF.

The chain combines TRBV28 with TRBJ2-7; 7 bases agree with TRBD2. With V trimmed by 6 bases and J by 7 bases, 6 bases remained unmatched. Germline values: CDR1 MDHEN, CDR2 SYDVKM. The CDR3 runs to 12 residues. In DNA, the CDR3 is TGTGCCAGCAGGGGAGGGGTGCGGGAGCAGTACTTC. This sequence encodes CASRGGVREQYF.

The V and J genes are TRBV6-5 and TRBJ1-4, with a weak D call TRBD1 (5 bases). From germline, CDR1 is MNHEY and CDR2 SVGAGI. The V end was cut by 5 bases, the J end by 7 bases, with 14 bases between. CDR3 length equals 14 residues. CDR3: CASSNRGISEKLFF. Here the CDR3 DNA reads TGTGCCAGCAGTAACCGGGGGATCAGTGAAAAACTGTTTTTT.

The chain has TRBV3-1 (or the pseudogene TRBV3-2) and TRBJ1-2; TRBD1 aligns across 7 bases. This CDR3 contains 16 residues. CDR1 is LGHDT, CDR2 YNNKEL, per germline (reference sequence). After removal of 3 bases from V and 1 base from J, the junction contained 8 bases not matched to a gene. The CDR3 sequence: CASSHRGGADNYGYTF. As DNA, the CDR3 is TGTGCCAGCAGCCACAGAGGGGGCGCGGATAACTATGGCTACACCTTC.

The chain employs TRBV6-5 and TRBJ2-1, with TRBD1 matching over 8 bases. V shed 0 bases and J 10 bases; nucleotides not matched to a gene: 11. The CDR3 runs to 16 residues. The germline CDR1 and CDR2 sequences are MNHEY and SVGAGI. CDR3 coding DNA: TGTGCCAGCAGTTACTCCATCACCAGGGGGCGCGGGGAGCAGTTCTTC. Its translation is CASSYSITRGRGEQFF.

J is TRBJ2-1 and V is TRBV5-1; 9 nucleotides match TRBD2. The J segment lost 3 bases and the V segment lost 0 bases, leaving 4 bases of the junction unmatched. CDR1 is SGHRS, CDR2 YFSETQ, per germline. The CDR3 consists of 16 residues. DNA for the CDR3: TGCGCCAGCAGCTTGGGGGATAGCGGGGGCTACAATGAGCAGTTCTTC. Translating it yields CASSLGDSGGYNEQFF.

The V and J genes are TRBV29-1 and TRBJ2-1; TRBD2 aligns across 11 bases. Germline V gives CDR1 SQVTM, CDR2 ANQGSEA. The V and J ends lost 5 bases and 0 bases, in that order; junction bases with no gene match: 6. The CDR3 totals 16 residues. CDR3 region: CSVRGSGGVSYNEQFF. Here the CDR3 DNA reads TGCAGCGTTAGGGGTAGCGGGGGGGTCTCCTACAATGAGCAGTTCTTC.

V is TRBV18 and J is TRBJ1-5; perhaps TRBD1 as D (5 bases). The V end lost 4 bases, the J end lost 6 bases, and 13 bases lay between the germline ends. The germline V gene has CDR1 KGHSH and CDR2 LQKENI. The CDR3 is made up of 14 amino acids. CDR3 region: CASSLGTPTQPQHF. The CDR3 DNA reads TGTGCCAGCTCACTCGGGACTCCGACTCAGCCCCAGCATTTT.

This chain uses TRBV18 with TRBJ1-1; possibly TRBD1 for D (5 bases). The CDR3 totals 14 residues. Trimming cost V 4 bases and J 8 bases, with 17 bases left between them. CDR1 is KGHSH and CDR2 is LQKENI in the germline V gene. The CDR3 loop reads CASSHDRNAREAFF. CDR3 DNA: TGTGCCAGCTCACACGACAGAAACGCCCGCGAAGCTTTCTTT.

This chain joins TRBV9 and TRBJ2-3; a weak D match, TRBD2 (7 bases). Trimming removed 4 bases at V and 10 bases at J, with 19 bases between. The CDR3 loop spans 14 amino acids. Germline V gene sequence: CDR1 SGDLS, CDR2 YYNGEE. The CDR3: CASSQGGFGRSQYF. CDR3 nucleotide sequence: TGTGCCAGCAGCCAAGGGGGGTTCGGGAGGTCGCAGTATTTT.

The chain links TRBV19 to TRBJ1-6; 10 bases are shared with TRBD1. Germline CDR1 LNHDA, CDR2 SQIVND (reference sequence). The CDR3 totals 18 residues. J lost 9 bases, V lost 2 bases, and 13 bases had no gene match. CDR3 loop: CASSIRKTGGAGSSPLHF. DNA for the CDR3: TGTGCCAGTAGTATACGGAAGACAGGGGGCGCCGGGAGTTCACCCCTCCACTTT.

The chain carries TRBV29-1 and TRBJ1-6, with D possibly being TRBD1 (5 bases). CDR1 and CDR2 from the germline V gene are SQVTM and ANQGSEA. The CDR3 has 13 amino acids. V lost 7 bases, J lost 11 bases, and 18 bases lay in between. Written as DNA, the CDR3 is TGCAGCGCGTTACCTGAGGAGGGACCACCCCTCCACTTT. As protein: CSALPEEGPPLHF. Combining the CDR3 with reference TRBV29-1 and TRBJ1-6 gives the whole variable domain SAVISQKPSRDICQRGTSLTIQCQVDSQVTMMFWYRQQPGQSLTLIATANQGSEATYESGFVIDKFPISRPNLTFSTLTVSNMSPEDSSIYLCSALPEEGPPLHFGNGTRLTVT.

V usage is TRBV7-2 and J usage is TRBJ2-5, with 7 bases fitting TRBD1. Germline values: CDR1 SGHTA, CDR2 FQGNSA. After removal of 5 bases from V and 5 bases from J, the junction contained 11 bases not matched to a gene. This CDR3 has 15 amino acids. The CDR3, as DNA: TGTGCCAGCAGCCAAACAGGGGTAATCTGGGAGACCCAGTACTTC. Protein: CASSQTGVIWETQYF.

The chain's CDR3 is CASGRGGGNQPQHF. The DNA of the CDR3 is TGTGCCAGCGGGCGGGGAGGGGGCAATCAGCCCCAGCATTTT. This chain links TRBV6-5 with TRBJ1-5; the D gene is possibly TRBD1 (5 bases). V lost 8 bases and J lost 2, with 13 bases in between. This CDR3 is 14 amino acids long. Germline V CDR1 and CDR2: MNHEY, SVGAGI.